The 10 T cell receptor beta chains in this list originate from one sample, sequenced in a study of blood T cells in healthy people across ages. It was with a sample-barcoded 5' primer and a J-beta primer mix that a second PCR of roughly 6 to 11 cycles was run. From the 5' RACE reads, TCRdb called clonotypes with MiXCR, one entry per CDR3 protein. The sample records around 650,000 distinct CDR3 sequences, approximately 31% being singletons. The specimen was blood. These receptors came from a woman older than 75 in good health.

With respect to this clonotype: Germline and junction disagree at one end, which may indicate a read error. This chain connects TRBV28 to TRBJ1-2, with 8 bases fitting TRBD1. The germline V gene encodes CDR1 MDHEN and CDR2 SYDVKM. The CDR3 extends over 13 amino acids. CDR3 amino acids: CAGSSERTGGYTF. CDR3 nucleotides: TGTGCCGGCAGTTCAGAACGGACAGGGGGCTACACCTTC.

For this clonotype: A much larger clone differs by one base, so this may be a read error. The chain joins TRBV29-1 to TRBJ1-1, with 7 bases identical to TRBD1. Germline CDR1 SQVTM, CDR2 ANQGSEA. V shed 6 bases and J 6 bases; nucleotides not matched to a gene: 10. This CDR3 is 13 amino acids long. The CDR3 DNA sequence: TGCAGCGTACTGGGAGGGGGCAACGCTGAAGCTTTCTTT. Its translation: CSVLGGGNAEAFF.

Details on this clonotype: A single base separates this from a much larger clone, so it may be a read error. V gene TRBV11-1 combines with J gene TRBJ2-7, with 8 positions matching TRBD1. J was trimmed by 3 bases and V by 5 bases; bases with no gene match: 9. This CDR3 is built from 15 residues. CDR1 and CDR2 (germline): SGHAT, FQDESV (reference sequence). The CDR3 here is CASSLRDRRRYEQYF. As DNA, the CDR3 is TGTGCCAGCAGCCTCCGGGACAGGAGGCGCTACGAGCAGTACTTC.

This clonotype is a singleton in its sample. The chain links TRBV7-2 to TRBJ2-7; 10 nucleotides agree with TRBD2. Looked up from germline, CDR1 is SGHTA and CDR2 is FQGNSA. Trimming at V came to 5 bases and at J to 3 bases, leaving 4 bases not matched to a gene. This CDR3 has 14 residues. The CDR3 here is CASSRTSGVYEQYF. The CDR3 DNA reads as TGTGCCAGCAGCCGGACTAGCGGCGTCTACGAGCAGTACTTC.

This clonotype was counted a few times. This could be a read error, since a much larger clone is one nucleotide away. The chain is built from TRBV6-2 or TRBV6-3 and TRBJ2-7, with unresolved D. CDR3 length: 15 amino acids. Germline assignment: CDR1 MNHEY and CDR2 SVGEGT. This CDR3 is CAGSGLIHSSYEQYF. The DNA for the CDR3 is TGTGCCGGCAGTGGGTTAATCCACAGCTCCTACGAGCAGTACTTC.

The chain uses TRBV6-5 and TRBJ2-1, with D maybe TRBD1 (5 bases). In germline, CDR1 is MNHEY, CDR2 SVGAGI. V lost 6 bases, J lost 2 bases, and 11 bases lay in between. The CDR3 is 14 residues long. The CDR3: CASRGVVTYNEQFF. Written as DNA, the CDR3 is TGTGCCAGCAGAGGGGTAGTTACCTACAATGAGCAGTTCTTC.

At least ten counts were recorded for this clonotype. The chain links TRBV6-2 or TRBV6-3 to TRBJ2-3; D ambiguous. V was shortened by 2 bases and J by 1 base, with 10 bases between the two germline ends. CDR3 size: 15 residues. CDR1 and CDR2 from the germline V gene are MNHEY and SVGEGT. CDR3 region: CASSYGGVGTDTQYF. The CDR3 bases are TGTGCCAGCAGTTACGGTGGGGTCGGCACAGATACGCAGTATTTT.

This sequence joins TRBV7-8 and TRBJ1-5; 10 bases are shared with TRBD1. CDR1 SGHVS and CDR2 FQNEAQ come from the germline V gene. The CDR3 loop spans 16 amino acids. J was trimmed by 3 bases and V by 1 base; bases with no gene match: 3. The CDR3 region has the DNA TGTGCCAGCAGCTTAGGACAGGGGGCGAACAATCAGCCCCAGCATTTT. Translating it yields CASSLGQGANNQPQHF. Supplemented by reference TRBV7-8 and TRBJ1-5, the full variable domain reads GAGVSQSPRYKVAKRGQDVALRCDPISGHVSLFWYQQALGQGPEFLTYFQNEAQLDKSGLPSDRFFAERPEGSVSTLKIQRTQQEDSAVYLCASSLGQGANNQPQHFGDGTRLSIL.

The DNA of the CDR3 is TGTGCCAGCAGCTCCGCGATACTAGCGAACAATGAGCAGTTCTTC. This translates into CASSSAILANNEQFF. This chain connects TRBV7-2 to TRBJ2-1; 7 positions match TRBD2. CDR1 and CDR2 (germline): SGHTA, FQGNSA. The CDR3 is 15 residues long. V dropped 4 bases and J dropped 5; count of bases not matched to a gene: 8.

In this sample, this clonotype turned up many times. The chain uses TRBV7-2 and TRBJ2-7; 11 positions match TRBD2. V was pared by 5 bases and J by 4 bases, with 7 bases of the junction left unmatched. Germline values: CDR1 SGHTA, CDR2 FQGNSA. The CDR3 runs 15 residues. The CDR3 here is CASSGGTSGRYEQYF. The CDR3 coding sequence is TGTGCCAGCAGCGGGGGGACTAGCGGAAGGTACGAGCAGTACTTC.